The sequence of this T cell receptor (beta chain) was determined in a study of identical twins. Findings and limits, study-wide: The study drew conclusions from cross-sectional statistical analysis, not from following the same donors.

Germline assignment: CDR1 SEHNR and CDR2 FQNEAQ (reference sequence). Deletions cut 1 base from V and 11 bases from J, with 13 bases between. CDR3 size: 13 residues. Only healthy Caucasians were included as donors. This clonotype has just a few counts. The antigen remains undetermined. TCRdb recomputed calls from the 5' RACE reads with MiXCR, one row per CDR3 protein. Of about 500,000 distinct CDR3 sequences detected, more than 13% appear once; the ten largest clones hold approximately 0.98%. The sample was also linked to a second study, of yellow fever vaccine responses in identical twins.

Sequencing was performed on CD4+ T cells sorted from blood. The receptor comes from a woman between 18 and 29 years old in good health. V and J are TRBV7-9 and TRBJ2-3; D possibly uses TRBD1 or TRBD2 (5 bases each). CDR3 sequence: CASSLVGPGGQYF. As DNA, the CDR3 is TGTGCCAGCAGCTTAGTGGGGCCCGGAGGGCAGTATTTT.